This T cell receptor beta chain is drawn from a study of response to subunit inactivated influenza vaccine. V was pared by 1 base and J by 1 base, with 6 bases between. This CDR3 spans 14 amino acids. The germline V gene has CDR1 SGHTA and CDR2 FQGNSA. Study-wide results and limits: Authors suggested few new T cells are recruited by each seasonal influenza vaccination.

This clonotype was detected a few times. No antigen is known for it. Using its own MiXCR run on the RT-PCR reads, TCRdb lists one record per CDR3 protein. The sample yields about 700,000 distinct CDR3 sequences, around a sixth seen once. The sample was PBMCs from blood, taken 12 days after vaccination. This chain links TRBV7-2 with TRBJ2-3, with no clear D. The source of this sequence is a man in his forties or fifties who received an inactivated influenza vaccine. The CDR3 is CASSLDSGTDTQYF. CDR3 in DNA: TGTGCCAGCAGCTTAGATTCAGGCACAGATACGCAGTATTTT.